This T cell receptor (beta chain) was sequenced for a study of T cell repertoires in cytomegalovirus infection. Germline loops: CDR1 SGHRS, CDR2 YFSETQ. Unmatched junction bases numbered 8, after V lost 4 bases and J lost 8 bases. This CDR3 contains 13 residues. Only a few counts were recorded for this clonotype. The antigen is not known. TCRdb reprocessed the reads with MiXCR, giving one entry per CDR3 protein. The sample consists of hundreds of thousands of distinct CDR3 sequences, roughly 29% of them appearing once. Study-wide findings and caveats: What dominated the ex vivo response were HLA-C-restricted CMV-specific TCR beta clonotypes. Frequencies of public TCR beta families were cumulated, and this identified carriers of CMV plus the relevant HLA.

The chain employs TRBV5-1 and TRBJ1-2; 7 nucleotides line up with TRBD1. This TCR was sampled from a human donor in good health (CMV status not recorded). Some clones in this sample may be carry-over from other donors' samples. The input for sequencing was cultured PBMCs, taken from culture after CMV antigen stimulation. Here the CDR3 reads CASSPGQEWGYTF. The CDR3 DNA reads as TGCGCCAGCAGCCCCGGACAGGAATGGGGCTACACCTTC. Variable domain in full (rest from reference TRBV5-1 and TRBJ1-2): KAGVTQTPRYLIKTRGQQVTLSCSPISGHRSVSWYQQTPGQGLQFLFEYFSETQRNKGNFPGRFSGRQFSNSRSEMNVSTLELGDSALYLCASSPGQEWGYTFGSGTRLTVV.